This is a list of T cell receptor beta chains from one sample in a study of blood T cells in healthy people across ages. TCRdb reprocessed the 5' RACE reads via MiXCR and lists one record per CDR3 protein. This table has approximately 2,000,000 distinct CDR3 sequences, about two fifths appearing once. Sequencing was carried out using blood. The source of these receptors is a human donor in good health. CDR3s include the opening cysteine and the closing phenylalanine or tryptophan. Each record gives: J gene, V gene, D gene, clone size, CDR3 DNA, CDR3 protein. A D gene is named only where the DNA matches it firmly. For some rows the clone size is stated as once, few or many, or as a class when expanded; others skip it.

TRBJ2-5 TRBV3-1 NA NA TGTGCCAGCGGGTACCTCTTGGGGGAGCAGTACTTC CASGYLLGEQYF
TRBJ1-2 TRBV5-1 NA NA TGCGCCAGCAGCTTGGTTCCGGGGGAGGGCGGAGGCTACACCTTC CASSLVPGEGGGYTF
TRBJ2-3 TRBV20-1 TRBD2 NA TGCAGTGCTGCTGGGACTAGCGGGGTGAGCACAGATACGCAGTATTTT CSAAGTSGVSTDTQYF
TRBJ2-5 TRBV7-2 TRBD2 NA TGTGCCAGCAGCTCAAGAGCGGGGGGAGGGGAGACCCAGTACTTC CASSSRAGGGETQYF
TRBJ1-1 TRBV29-1 NA NA TGCAGCGTTGTGAGGCTTTTGAACACTGAAGCTTTCTTT CSVVRLLNTEAFF
TRBJ1-6 TRBV4-2 NA NA TGTGCCAGCAGCCCCACTGGGACTTTCGATTCACCCCTCCACTTT CASSPTGTFDSPLHF
TRBJ2-7 TRBV20-1 NA few TGCAGTGCAAGAGGGACACACTCCTACGAGCAGTACTTC CSARGTHSYEQYF
TRBJ2-1 TRBV29-1 TRBD1 few TGCAGCGTTGAAGGGACAGGTTTGGATAATGAGCAGTTCTTC CSVEGTGLDNEQFF
TRBJ2-1 TRBV5-1 NA NA TGCGCCAGCAGCTCGGAGGGGTCGGGTGAGCAGTTCTTC CASSSEGSGEQFF
TRBJ2-1 TRBV7-8 TRBD1 few TGTGCCAGCAGCTTACGTGGGTCAGGGGGCAATGAGCAGTTCTTC CASSLRGSGGNEQFF
TRBJ2-1 TRBV7-9 TRBD1 few TGTGCCAGCAGCTTTGGGACAGATACTATGATAGGGCAGTTCTTC CASSFGTDTMIGQFF
TRBJ2-3 TRBV9 NA few TGTGCCAGCAGCGTAAGGTCAGATACGCAGTATTTT CASSVRSDTQYF
TRBJ2-1 TRBV12-3/TRBV12-4 TRBD1 NA TGTGCCAGCAGCACGAGTCCGGGACAGAGGTTCTTC CASSTSPGQRFF
TRBJ2-7 TRBV2 TRBD1 once TGTGCCAGCAGTGAAGTTTTTGGGACAGGGCTCTCCTACGAGCAGTACTTC CASSEVFGTGLSYEQYF
TRBJ2-5 TRBV24-1 TRBD1 few TGTGCCACCAGTGACCCCTATTGGGGCAAATCGACAGGGAAAGAGACCCAGTACTTC CATSDPYWGKSTGKETQYF
TRBJ2-3 TRBV7-3 NA once TGTGCCAGCAGCTTAACTCGACAGATTGGCGATACGCAGTATTTT CASSLTRQIGDTQYF
TRBJ1-1 TRBV11-2 NA NA TGTGCCAGCTCAGCGATGAACACTGAAGCTTTCTTT CASSAMNTEAFF
TRBJ2-1 TRBV20-1 TRBD1 few TGCAGTGCTAGACGGAGTGGGACAGGTTCCTACAATGGGCAGTTCTTC CSARRSGTGSYNGQFF
TRBJ2-1 TRBV27 NA few TGTGCCAGCGGAACCTTGGGGCTACACAATGAGCAGTTCTTC CASGTLGLHNEQFF
TRBJ1-1 TRBV5-6 NA NA TGTGCCAGCAGCTTGGGGGTGATAGGTAATGGTGAAGCTTTCTTT CASSLGVIGNGEAFF
TRBJ1-2 TRBV6-6 TRBD1 NA TGTGCCAGCAGTTACGAGGGGACCGGGACAGGTTGCTATGGCTACACCTTC CASSYEGTGTGCYGYTF
TRBJ1-5 TRBV6-6 NA NA TGTGCCAGCAAAAAGGCGGGGGGAAATCAGCCCCAGCATTTT CASKKAGGNQPQHF
TRBJ2-5 TRBV27 TRBD1 NA TGTGCCAGTTCCCCTTGGGCAGGGGGCAAAGAGCAGTACTTC CASSPWAGGKEQYF
TRBJ1-2 TRBV7-2 NA NA TGTGCCAGCAACCCAGGTGGGGGTGGCTACACCTTC CASNPGGGGYTF
TRBJ2-5 TRBV29-1 TRBD2 NA TGCAGCGTTGACCCTTCCAGGGCTAGCGGGGAGACCCAGTACTTC CSVDPSRASGETQYF
TRBJ1-5 TRBV6-2/TRBV6-3 NA NA TGTGCCAGCTCAGGACGGCACACAGATCAGCCCCAGCATTTT CASSGRHTDQPQHF
TRBJ2-5 TRBV3-1 NA NA TGTGCCAGCAGCCACACCGAGAAAGAGACCCAGTACTTC CASSHTEKETQYF
TRBJ2-4 TRBV28 NA NA TGTGCCAGCAGTTTATGGGGTGGCGAAAACATTCAGTACTTC CASSLWGGENIQYF
TRBJ1-2 TRBV29-1 NA NA TGCAGCGTTGAAGTACCACTAGTATGGGGCTACACCTTC CSVEVPLVWGYTF
TRBJ2-1 TRBV7-2 TRBD2 NA TGTGCCAGCAGCTTAGACTTCTCCGGGACTAGCGGGTACAATGAGCAGTTCTTC CASSLDFSGTSGYNEQFF
TRBJ2-3 TRBV7-2 NA many TGTGCCAGCAGCTTAGTTGGGCGGGCAGATACGCAGTATTTT CASSLVGRADTQYF
TRBJ2-5 TRBV29-1 NA NA TGCAGCGTTCGAGGGGGTGGCCAAGAGACCCAGTACTTC CSVRGGGQETQYF
TRBJ2-4 TRBV27 NA few TGTGCCAGCAGTTTATCCGCAGGAGGGAACATTCAGTACTTC CASSLSAGGNIQYF
TRBJ1-2 TRBV6-2/TRBV6-3 TRBD1 few TGTGCCAGCAGTTACTCCGAGGACAGGCCTTATGGCTACACCTTC CASSYSEDRPYGYTF
TRBJ1-2 TRBV3-1 NA NA TGTGCCAGCAGCCAAGTGGCGTGGGGGGCAGCCCGGTTCGATGGCTACACCTTC CASSQVAWGAARFDGYTF
TRBJ2-5 TRBV28 TRBD1 NA TGTGCCAGCAGTCTTGGTGGGACAGGGGATCGGGAGACCCAGTACTTC CASSLGGTGDRETQYF
TRBJ2-1 TRBV7-9 TRBD1 NA TGTGCCAGCGGAGACAGGGGGACGCGGCAGTTCTTC CASGDRGTRQFF
TRBJ2-7 TRBV13 NA few TGTGCCAGCAGCCCTCAGACAGTAAGTTCCTACGAGCAGTACTTC CASSPQTVSSYEQYF
TRBJ2-6 TRBV20-1 NA NA TGCAGTGCCCCGGATCTATCTTCTGGGGCCAACGTCCTGACTTTC CSAPDLSSGANVLTF
TRBJ2-5 TRBV13 NA NA TGTGCCAGCAGCTTCCTTCCCAGGGGACAAGAGACCCAGTACTTC CASSFLPRGQETQYF
TRBJ2-1 TRBV29-1 TRBD2 many TGCAGCGTTGATCCGGCTAGCGGGGGGTTGCCCAATGAGCAGTTCTTC CSVDPASGGLPNEQFF
TRBJ2-5 TRBV6-5 TRBD1 few TGTGCCAGCAGTCGAAACAGGGGGCCAGAGACCCAGTACTTC CASSRNRGPETQYF
TRBJ2-2 TRBV12-3/TRBV12-4 TRBD1 NA TGTGCCAGCAGCCTGGACAGGGAGAGAGCCGGGGAGCTGTTTTTT CASSLDRERAGELFF
TRBJ2-3 TRBV24-1 NA few TGTGCCACCAGTGATGAGTATACAGATACGCAGTATTTT CATSDEYTDTQYF
TRBJ1-1 TRBV5-6 TRBD1 NA TGTGCCAGCAGCTCCACTCTTCGACAGGGGAACATGAACACTGAAGCTTTCTTT CASSSTLRQGNMNTEAFF
TRBJ2-7 TRBV29-1 TRBD1 NA TGCAGCGTGGGGACAGGGGGGCGCCTCTACGAGCAGTACTTC CSVGTGGRLYEQYF